Sequencing of this T cell receptor beta chain was carried out in a study of T cell repertoires in cytomegalovirus infection. For the study at large: Public TCR beta signatures provided an indication of both CMV infection and a matching HLA type.

Study conclusions and caveats: Cumulative frequency of public TCR beta families picked out carriers of CMV plus the relevant HLA. The ex vivo response was dominated by HLA-C-restricted CMV-specific TCR beta clonotypes.

TCRdb independently ran MiXCR on the reads; one entry per CDR3 protein. The profile shows 150,000 to 160,000 distinct CDR3 sequences, 23% of them singletons. Points on this clonotype: Its antigen is still unknown.

The TCR sequence derives from a human donor in good health (CMV status not recorded). Some clones in this sample may be carry-over from other donors' samples. Specimen: PBMCs.

The CDR3 spells CASSPRASNTEAFF. The CDR3 DNA follows: TGTGCCAGCTCGCCCAGGGCCTCGAACACTGAAGCTTTCTTT. The chain carries TRBV18 and TRBJ1-1, with a weak D call TRBD1 (5 bases). Trimming pared 6 bases from V and 1 base from J, leaving 12 bases between. Germline V gene sequence: CDR1 KGHSH, CDR2 LQKENI. The CDR3 runs 14 residues.